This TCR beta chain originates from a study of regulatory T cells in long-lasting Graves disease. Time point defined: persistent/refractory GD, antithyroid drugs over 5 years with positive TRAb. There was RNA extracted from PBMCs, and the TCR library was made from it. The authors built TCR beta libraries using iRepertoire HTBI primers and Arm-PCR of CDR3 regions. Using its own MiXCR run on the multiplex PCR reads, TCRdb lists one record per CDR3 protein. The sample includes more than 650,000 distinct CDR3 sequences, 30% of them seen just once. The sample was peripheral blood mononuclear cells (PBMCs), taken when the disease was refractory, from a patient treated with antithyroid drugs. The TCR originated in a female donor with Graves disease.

CDR3 amino acids: CSAWTSGSSYEQYF. The DNA of the CDR3 is TGCAGTGCCTGGACTAGCGGTAGCTCCTACGAGCAGTACTTC. The gene calls are TRBV20-1 and TRBJ2-7; 10 bases fit TRBD2. There are 14 residues in the CDR3. Germline V lookup: CDR1 DFQATT, CDR2 SNEGSKA (reference sequence). The ends lost 6 bases at V and 0 bases at J; junction bases unmatched: 5.